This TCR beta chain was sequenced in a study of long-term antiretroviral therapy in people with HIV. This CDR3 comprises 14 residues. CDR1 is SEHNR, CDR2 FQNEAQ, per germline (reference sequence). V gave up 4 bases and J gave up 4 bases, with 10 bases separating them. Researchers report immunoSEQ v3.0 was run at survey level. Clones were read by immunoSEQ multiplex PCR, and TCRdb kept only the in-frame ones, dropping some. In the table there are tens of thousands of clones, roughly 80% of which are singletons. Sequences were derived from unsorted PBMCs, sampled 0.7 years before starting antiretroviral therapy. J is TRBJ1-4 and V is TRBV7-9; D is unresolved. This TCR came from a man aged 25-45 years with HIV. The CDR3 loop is CASSYNGVNEKLFF. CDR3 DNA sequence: TGTGCCAGCAGCTACAATGGGGTTAATGAAAAACTGTTTTTT. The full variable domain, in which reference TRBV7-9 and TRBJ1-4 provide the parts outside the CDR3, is DTGVSQNPRHKITKRGQNVTFRCDPISEHNRLYWYRQTLGQGPEFLTYFQNEAQLEKSRLLSDRFSAERPKGSFSTLEIQRTEQGDSAMYLCASSYNGVNEKLFFGSGTQLSVL.